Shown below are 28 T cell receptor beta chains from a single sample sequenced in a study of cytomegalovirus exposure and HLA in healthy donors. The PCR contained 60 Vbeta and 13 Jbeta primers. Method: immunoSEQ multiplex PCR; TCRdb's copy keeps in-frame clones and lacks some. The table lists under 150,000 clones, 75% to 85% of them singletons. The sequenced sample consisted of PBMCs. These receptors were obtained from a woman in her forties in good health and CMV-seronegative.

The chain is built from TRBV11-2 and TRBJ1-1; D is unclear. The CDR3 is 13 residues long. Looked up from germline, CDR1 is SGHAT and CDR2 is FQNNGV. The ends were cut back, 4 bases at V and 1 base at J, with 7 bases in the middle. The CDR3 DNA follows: TGTGCCAGCAGCTCACAGTCGAACACTGAAGCTTTCTTT. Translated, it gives CASSSQSNTEAFF.

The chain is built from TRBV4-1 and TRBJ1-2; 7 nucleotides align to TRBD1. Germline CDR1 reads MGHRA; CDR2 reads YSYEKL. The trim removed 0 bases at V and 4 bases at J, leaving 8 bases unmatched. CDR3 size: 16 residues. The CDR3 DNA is TGCGCCAGCAGCCAAGATTGGACAGGAACCTTCTATGGCTACACCTTC. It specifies CASSQDWTGTFYGYTF.

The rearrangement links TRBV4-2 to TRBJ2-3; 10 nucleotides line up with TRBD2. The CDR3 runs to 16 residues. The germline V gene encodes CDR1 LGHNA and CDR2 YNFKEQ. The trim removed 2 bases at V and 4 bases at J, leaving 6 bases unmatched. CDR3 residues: CASSQLAGDRPDTQYF. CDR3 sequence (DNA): TGTGCCAGCAGCCAACTAGCGGGAGATCGGCCAGATACGCAGTATTTT.

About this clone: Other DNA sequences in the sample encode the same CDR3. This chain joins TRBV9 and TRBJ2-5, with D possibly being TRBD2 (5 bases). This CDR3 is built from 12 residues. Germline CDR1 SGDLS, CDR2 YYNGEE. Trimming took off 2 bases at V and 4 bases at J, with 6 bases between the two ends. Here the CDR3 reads CASSVGGETQYF. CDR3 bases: TGTGCCAGCAGCGTCGGAGGAGAGACCCAGTACTTC.

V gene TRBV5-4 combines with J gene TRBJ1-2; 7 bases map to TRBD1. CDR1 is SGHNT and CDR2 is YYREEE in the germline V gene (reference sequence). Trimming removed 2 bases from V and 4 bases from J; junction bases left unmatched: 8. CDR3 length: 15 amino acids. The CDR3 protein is CASSFGPDRVYGYTF. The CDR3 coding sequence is TGTGCCAGCAGCTTCGGGCCCGACAGGGTCTATGGCTACACCTTC.

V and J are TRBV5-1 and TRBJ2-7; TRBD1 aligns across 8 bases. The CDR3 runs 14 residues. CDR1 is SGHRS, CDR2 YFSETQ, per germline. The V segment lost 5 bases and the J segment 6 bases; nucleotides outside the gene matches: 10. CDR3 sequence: CASSQTGESGEQYF. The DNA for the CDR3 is TGCGCCAGCAGTCAGACAGGGGAAAGTGGCGAGCAGTACTTC.

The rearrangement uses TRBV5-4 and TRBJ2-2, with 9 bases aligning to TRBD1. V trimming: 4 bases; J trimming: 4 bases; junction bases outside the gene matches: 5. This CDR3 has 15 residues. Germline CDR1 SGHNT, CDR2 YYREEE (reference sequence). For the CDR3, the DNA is TGTGCCAGCAGCACCGGGACAGGGACCACCGGGGAGCTGTTTTTT. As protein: CASSTGTGTTGELFF.

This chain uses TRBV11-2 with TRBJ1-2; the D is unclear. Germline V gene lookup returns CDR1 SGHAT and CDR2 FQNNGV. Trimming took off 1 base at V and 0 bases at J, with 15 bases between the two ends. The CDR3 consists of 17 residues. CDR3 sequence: CASSLASIAGANYGYTF. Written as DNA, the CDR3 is TGTGCCAGCAGCTTAGCCTCGATTGCGGGAGCTAACTATGGCTACACCTTC.

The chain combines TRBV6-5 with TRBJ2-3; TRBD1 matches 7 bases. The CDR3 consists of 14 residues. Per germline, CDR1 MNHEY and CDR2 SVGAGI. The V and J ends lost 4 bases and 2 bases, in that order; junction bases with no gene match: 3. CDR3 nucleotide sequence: TGTGCCAGCAGTTGGGGACAGAACACAGATACGCAGTATTTT. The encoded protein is CASSWGQNTDTQYF.

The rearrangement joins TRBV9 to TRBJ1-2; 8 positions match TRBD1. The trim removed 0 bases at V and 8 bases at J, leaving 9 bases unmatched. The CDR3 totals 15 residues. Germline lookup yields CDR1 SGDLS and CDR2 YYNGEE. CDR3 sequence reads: CASSVAVQGARGYTF. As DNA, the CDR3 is TGTGCCAGCAGCGTAGCTGTTCAGGGGGCGAGGGGCTACACCTTC.

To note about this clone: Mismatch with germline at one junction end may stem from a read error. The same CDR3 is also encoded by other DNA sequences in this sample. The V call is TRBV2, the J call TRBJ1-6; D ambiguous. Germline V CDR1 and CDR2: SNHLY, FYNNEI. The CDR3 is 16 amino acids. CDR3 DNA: TGTGCCAGCAGCGTCCCGGCGGGTTGGGAATATTCACCTCTCCACTTT. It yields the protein CASSVPAGWEYSPLHF.

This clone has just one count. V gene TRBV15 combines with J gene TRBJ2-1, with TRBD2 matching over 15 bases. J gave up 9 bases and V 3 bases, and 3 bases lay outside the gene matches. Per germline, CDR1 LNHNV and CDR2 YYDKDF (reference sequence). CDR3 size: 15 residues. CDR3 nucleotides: TGTGCCACCAGCAGGGGACTAGCGGGGGGTTCTGAGCAGTTCTTC. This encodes CATSRGLAGGSEQFF.

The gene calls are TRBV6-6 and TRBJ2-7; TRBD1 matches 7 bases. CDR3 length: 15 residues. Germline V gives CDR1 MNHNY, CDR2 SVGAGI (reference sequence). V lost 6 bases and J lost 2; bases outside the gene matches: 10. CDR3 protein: CASSPGQEIAYEQYF. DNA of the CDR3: TGTGCCAGCAGCCCAGGACAGGAAATAGCCTACGAGCAGTACTTC.

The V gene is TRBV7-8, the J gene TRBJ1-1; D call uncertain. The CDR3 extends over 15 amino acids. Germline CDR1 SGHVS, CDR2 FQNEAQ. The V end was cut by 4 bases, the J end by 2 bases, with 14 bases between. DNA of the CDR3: TGTGCCAGCAGCTCCCCCCTGCGGGGAAACACTGAAGCTTTCTTT. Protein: CASSSPLRGNTEAFF.

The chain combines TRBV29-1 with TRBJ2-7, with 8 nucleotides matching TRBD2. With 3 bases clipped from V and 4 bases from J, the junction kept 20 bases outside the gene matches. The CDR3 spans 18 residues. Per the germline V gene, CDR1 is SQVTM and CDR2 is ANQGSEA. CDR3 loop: CSVEGGTGAGTRPYEQYF. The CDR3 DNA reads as TGCAGCGTTGAGGGGGGTACAGGCGCCGGGACTAGACCTTACGAGCAGTACTTC.

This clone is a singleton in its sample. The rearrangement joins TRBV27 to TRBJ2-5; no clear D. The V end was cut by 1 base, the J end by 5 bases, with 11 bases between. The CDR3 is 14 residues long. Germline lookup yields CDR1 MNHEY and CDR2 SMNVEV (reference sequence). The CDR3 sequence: CASSLLPRLETQYF. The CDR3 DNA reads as TGTGCCAGCAGTTTATTGCCCCGGTTGGAGACCCAGTACTTC.

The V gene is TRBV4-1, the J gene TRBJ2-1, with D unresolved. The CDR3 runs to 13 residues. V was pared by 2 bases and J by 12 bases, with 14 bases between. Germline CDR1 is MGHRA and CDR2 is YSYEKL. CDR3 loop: CASSQSVQFGQFF. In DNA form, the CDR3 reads TGCGCCAGCAGCCAATCTGTTCAGTTTGGGCAGTTCTTC.

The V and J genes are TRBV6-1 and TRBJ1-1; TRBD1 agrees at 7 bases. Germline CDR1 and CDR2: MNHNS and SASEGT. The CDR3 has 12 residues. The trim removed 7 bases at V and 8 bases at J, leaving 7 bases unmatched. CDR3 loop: CASNRGGGEAFF. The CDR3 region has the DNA TGTGCCAGCAACAGGGGCGGGGGGGAAGCTTTCTTT.

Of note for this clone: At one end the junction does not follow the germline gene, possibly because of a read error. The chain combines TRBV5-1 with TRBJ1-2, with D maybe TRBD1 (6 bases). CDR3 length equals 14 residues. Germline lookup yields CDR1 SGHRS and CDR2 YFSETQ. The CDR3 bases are TGCGCCAGCAGCTTGGTCGACAGGAACTATGGCTACCCCTTC. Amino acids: CASSLVDRNYGYPF.

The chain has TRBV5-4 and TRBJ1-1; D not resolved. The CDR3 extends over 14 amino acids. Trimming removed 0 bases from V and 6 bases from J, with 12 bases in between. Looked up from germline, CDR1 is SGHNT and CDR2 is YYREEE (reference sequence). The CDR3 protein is CASSLEIGVPEAFF. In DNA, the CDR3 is TGTGCCAGCAGCTTGGAGATTGGAGTCCCTGAAGCTTTCTTT.

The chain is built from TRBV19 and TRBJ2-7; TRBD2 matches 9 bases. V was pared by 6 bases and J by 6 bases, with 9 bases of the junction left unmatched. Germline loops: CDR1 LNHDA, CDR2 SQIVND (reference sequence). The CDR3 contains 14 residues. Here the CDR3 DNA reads TGTGCCAGTAGCAAACCGGGACTAGCTTCCGAGCAGTACTTC. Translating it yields CASSKPGLASEQYF.

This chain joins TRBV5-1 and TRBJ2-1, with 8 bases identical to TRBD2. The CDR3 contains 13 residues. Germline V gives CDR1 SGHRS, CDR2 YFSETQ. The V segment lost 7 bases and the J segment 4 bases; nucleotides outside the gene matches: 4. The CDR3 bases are TGCGCCAGCCGGGGGGGTAATTACAATGAGCAGTTCTTC. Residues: CASRGGNYNEQFF.

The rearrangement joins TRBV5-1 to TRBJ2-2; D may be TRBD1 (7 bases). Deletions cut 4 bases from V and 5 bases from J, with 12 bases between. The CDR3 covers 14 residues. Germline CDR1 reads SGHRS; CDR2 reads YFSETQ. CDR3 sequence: CASSGGTVTGELFF. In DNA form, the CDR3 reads TGCGCCAGCAGCGGGGGGACAGTAACCGGGGAGCTGTTTTTT. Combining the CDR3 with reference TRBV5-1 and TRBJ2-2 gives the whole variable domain KAGVTQTPRYLIKTRGQQVTLSCSPISGHRSVSWYQQTPGQGLQFLFEYFSETQRNKGNFPGRFSGRQFSNSRSEMNVSTLELGDSALYLCASSGGTVTGELFFGEGSRLTVL.

The CDR3 coding sequence is TGTGCCAGCAGCTTGGGCGGGACGGGTAATGAGCAGTTCTTC. Protein sequence: CASSLGGTGNEQFF. V is TRBV5-6 and J is TRBJ2-1; possibly TRBD2 for D (6 bases). Looked up from germline, CDR1 is SGHDT and CDR2 is YYEEEE. The CDR3 contains 14 residues. Trimming stripped 0 bases from V and 7 bases from J, with 11 bases between.

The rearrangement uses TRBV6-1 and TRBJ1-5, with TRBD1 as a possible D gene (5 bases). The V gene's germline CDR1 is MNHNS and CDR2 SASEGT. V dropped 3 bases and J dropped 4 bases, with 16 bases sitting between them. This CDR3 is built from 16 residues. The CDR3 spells CASSDPRGLGNQPQHF. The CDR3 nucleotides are TGTGCCAGCAGTGACCCCCGGGGGTTGGGGAATCAGCCCCAGCATTTT.

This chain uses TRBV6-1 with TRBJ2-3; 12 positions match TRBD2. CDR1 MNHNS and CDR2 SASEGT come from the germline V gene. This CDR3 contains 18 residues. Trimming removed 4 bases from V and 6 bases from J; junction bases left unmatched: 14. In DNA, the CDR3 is TGTGCCAGCAGTGCCCCTTCTAGCGGGGGGGCCCCCATGGATACGCAGTATTTT. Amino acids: CASSAPSSGGAPMDTQYF.

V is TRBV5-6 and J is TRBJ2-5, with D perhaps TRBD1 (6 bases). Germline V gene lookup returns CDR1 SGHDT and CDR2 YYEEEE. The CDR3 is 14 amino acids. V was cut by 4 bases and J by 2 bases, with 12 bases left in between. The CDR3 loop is CASSIPGQQETQYF. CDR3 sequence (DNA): TGTGCCAGCAGCATACCGGGACAACAAGAGACCCAGTACTTC.

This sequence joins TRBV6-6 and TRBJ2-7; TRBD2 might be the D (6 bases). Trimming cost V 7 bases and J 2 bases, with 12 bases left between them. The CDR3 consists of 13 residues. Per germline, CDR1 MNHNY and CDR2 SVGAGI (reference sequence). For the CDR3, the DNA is TGTGCCAGCAAGGGAGGCGGAACCTACGAGCAGTACTTC. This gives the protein CASKGGGTYEQYF.